This T cell receptor beta chain was retrieved from a study of cytomegalovirus exposure and HLA in healthy donors. Study-level findings and limits: There were approximately 150 TCR beta chains listed as cytomegalovirus-associated. Among the sequence variants, a highly shared cluster was likely an artifact of sequencing.

The PCR was carried out with 60 Vbeta primers and 13 Jbeta primers. In the original processing: A later analysis counted 65 million to 90 million unique TCR beta chains, about 10 million shared. Sequencing was performed with immunoSEQ multiplex PCR; in TCRdb, only in-frame clones are kept and a portion is missing. V and J calls and clone size are those listed in that table; D and trimming were worked out from the DNA. The sample has 120,000 or so clones, more than 60% seen once. Per germline, CDR1 LNHDA and CDR2 SQIVND (reference sequence). Trimming cost V 8 bases and J 7 bases; bases outside gene matches: 11. This CDR3 has 16 residues. Comment on this clone: What it recognizes is unknown.

The sample consisted of PBMCs. V is TRBV19 and J is TRBJ1-6; 10 bases align to TRBD1. This TCR derives from a woman in her 50s in good health and CMV-seropositive. The chain's CDR3 is CASGKRTDRGNSPLHF. CDR3 bases: TGTGCCAGTGGAAAACGAACGGACAGGGGGAATTCACCCCTCCACTTT.